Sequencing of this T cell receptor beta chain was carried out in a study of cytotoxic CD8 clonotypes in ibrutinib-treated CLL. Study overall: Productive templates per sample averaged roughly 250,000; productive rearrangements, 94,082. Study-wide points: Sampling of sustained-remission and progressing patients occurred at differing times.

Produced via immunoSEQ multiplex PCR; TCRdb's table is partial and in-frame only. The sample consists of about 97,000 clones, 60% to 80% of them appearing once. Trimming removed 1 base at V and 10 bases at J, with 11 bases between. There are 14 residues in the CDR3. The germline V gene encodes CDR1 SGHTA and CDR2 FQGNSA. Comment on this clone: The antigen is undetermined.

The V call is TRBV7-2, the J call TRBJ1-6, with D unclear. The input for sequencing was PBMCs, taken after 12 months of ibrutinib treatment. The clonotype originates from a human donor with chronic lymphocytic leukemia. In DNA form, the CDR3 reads TGTGCCAGCAGCTTAGAGGGAGCCCGCTCACCCCTCCACTTT. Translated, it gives CASSLEGARSPLHF.